This T cell receptor delta chain appears in the sequencing data of a study of Vγ9Vδ2 T cells in congenital toxoplasmosis (dated by TCRdb to 2020 to 2022). Describing the broader study: The diagnosis of congenital toxoplasmosis relied on IgG, IgM and IgA serology, Western blot and an in-house interferon-gamma release assay. At 2 months, TCR sequencing included 5 or 6 infected and 9 to 10 uninfected infants, while at 1 year the sequenced group was 3 infected and 4 uninfected infants. This study compared the CDR3 repertoires of the gamma and delta chains in sorted blood gammadelta T cells from congenitally T. gondii-infected infants versus uninfected infants. Repertoires were sequenced from infants at 2 months after birth and at 1 year of age. Overall study outcomes, separate from this receptor: At 2 months, TRGV9 and TRDV2 CDR3s of infected infants appeared to carry fewer N additions than uninfected infants, especially TRDV2-TRDJ1 sequences. Two months was the earliest age with enough suitable sample material for TCR repertoire analysis, so newborn repertoires were not sequenced. High prevalence of a public TRGV9 clonotype was observed in both infected and uninfected infants. Repertoire differences between infected and uninfected infants were less clearly seen at 1 year of age than at 2 months. Germline-encoded fetal-type TRDV2 CDR3 sequences seemed to be more prevalent in infected than in uninfected 2-month-old infants, with an in utero expansion footprint being suggested.

This clone was seen a handful of times. No cognate antigen has been identified for it. A far more abundant clone sits one base away, making this likely a read error. The sample has other DNA sequences that encode this CDR3 too. The same treatment, consisting of spiramycin and/or pyrimethamine plus sulfadiazine plus folinic acid, was given to the mothers of both infected and uninfected infants. All infants, both infected and uninfected, were delivered at term after more than 37 weeks of gestation. About 1 mL of blood was processed into PBMCs by Lymphoprep gradient centrifugation, then cryopreserved in liquid nitrogen and shipped to Belgium. After thawing, the PBMCs were labeled with Zombie NIR viability dye and stained with antibodies against CD3, TCR gammadelta, Vgamma9 and Vdelta2. A FACSAria III was used to sort CD3+ TCRgammadelta+ T cells, reaching a mean purity of approximately 98%. The RNeasy Micro Kit was used to isolate RNA from approximately 9,500 sorted gammadelta T cells per sample. Infants were born to mothers enrolled with primary T. gondii infection during pregnancy. Peripheral blood was collected from the infants at an outpatient microbiology and virology center in Pavia, Italy.

Using SuperScript II, cDNA was generated through template-switch reverse transcription, with TRGC- and TRDC-specific primers combined in a single tube. The TRGC primer was designed so that it would bind both of the constant genes TRGC1 and TRGC2. TRG and TRD amplification used the KAPA Real-Time Library Amplification Kit, with AMPure XP bead purification between steps. Index PCR with the Nextera XT Index Kit was used to attach Illumina sequencing adapters. An Illumina MiSeq with the V2 300 kit was used to sequence the TRG and TRD amplicons, producing 150 bp paired-end reads. On the study's bioinformatics: Before any further analysis, FastQC version 0.11.8 was used to check read quality. Reads were aligned against the TRG or TRD reference genes from GenBank, and CDR3 sequences were constructed using MiXCR version 3.0.3. Default MiXCR settings were used with one exception: TRDD gene segments were assembled from 3 consecutive nucleotides instead of 5. VDJtools version 1.2.1 calculated N additions, CDR3 length, J segment length and clonotype sharing between samples. CDR3 sequences that were out of frame or contained stop codons were left out of the analysis. The overlap of infant repertoires with previously published Vgamma9Vdelta2 repertoires from fetal, cord blood and adult blood was compared. TCRdb reran clone calling on the public reads with CATT; rows sharing one DNA sequence were then combined. TCRdb's processing, not the authors', yielded these V and J calls. For this sample there are roughly 350 delta-chain clones; 11% appear just once. The ten largest account for about 50% of the sample.

The cysteine opens and the phenylalanine closes a CDR3 of 14 amino acids. Only the CDR3 DNA stays, 42 bases, in frame from base 1. CDR1 and CDR2 are drawn from the germline V gene: GEAIGNYY, EKD. The sequence is built from TRDV2 and TRDJ1; a tentative D match to TRDD3 spans 5 bases. This clonotype was sampled from a child under 10 years old born to a mother with Toxoplasma gondii infection during pregnancy, either congenitally infected or uninfected (not recorded which). Sample: gamma-delta T cells from blood. The nucleotides read TGTGCTTGTGACACGGGATCATACACCGATAAACTCATCTTT. It is translated as CACDTGSYTDKLIF.